This T cell receptor (beta chain) was sequenced for a study of human T cells and chemical hapten exposure. Study background: Per-sample TCR yield variability stemmed mainly from small pooled library volume differences.

Germline V gene data show CDR1 as KGHDR and CDR2 as SFDVKD. There are 12 residues in the CDR3. The authors' processing: With a range of 23,224 to 690,600, the median per sample was about 92,000 TCRs. TCRdb recomputed calls from the RACE reads with MiXCR, one row per CDR3 protein. The V and J calls were not made by the authors but by TCRdb's processing. The data hold over 100,000 distinct CDR3 sequences, with around 8.2% observed a single time. Turning to this clonotype: Since a much larger clone is just one base distant, this may be a read error.

Time point noted: healthy volunteer bleed at 2 weeks. The authors extracted total RNA from unfractionated whole blood. The chain links TRBV24-1 to TRBJ2-3; no definite D call. The receptor comes from a male donor in good health. Some clones in this sample may be carry-over from other donors' samples. The source material was whole blood. This chain's CDR3 is CVTSDSTDTQYF. For the CDR3, the DNA is TGTGTCACCAGCGACAGCACAGATACGCAGTATTTT.